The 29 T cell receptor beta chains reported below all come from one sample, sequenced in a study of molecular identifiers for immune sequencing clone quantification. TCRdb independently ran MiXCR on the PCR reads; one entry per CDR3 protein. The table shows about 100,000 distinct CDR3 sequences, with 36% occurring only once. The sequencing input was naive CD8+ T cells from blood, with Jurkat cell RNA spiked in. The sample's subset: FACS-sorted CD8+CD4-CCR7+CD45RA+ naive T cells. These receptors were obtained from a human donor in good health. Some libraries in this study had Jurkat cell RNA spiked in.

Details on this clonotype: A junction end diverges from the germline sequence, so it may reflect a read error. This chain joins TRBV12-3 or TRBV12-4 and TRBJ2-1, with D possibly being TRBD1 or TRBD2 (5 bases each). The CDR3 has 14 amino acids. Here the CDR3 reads CTSSANGAGNEQFF. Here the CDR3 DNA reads TGTACCAGCAGTGCTAACGGGGCAGGGAATGAGCAGTTCTTC.

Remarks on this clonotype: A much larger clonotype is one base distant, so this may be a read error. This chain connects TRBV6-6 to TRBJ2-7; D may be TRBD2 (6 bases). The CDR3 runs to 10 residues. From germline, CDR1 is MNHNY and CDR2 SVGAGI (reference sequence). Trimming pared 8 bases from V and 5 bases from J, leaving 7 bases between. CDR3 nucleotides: TGTGCCAGCGGGGGGAACGAGCAGTACTTC. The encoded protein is CASGGNEQYF.

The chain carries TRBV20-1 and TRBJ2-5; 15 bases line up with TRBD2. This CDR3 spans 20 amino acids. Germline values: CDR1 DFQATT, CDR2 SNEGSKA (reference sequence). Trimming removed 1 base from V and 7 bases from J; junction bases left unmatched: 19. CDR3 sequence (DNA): TGCAGTGCTAGAGCATTAACCGGGACTAGCGGGAGGCCCCCTCCTGCGACCCAGTACTTC. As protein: CSARALTGTSGRPPPATQYF.

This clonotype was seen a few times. The CDR3: CSVEDRDTLTYNEQFF. The CDR3 DNA is TGCAGCGTTGAAGACCGGGACACCTTAACCTACAATGAGCAGTTCTTC. V gene TRBV29-1 combines with J gene TRBJ2-1; the D gene is possibly TRBD1 (6 bases). CDR1 SQVTM and CDR2 ANQGSEA come from the germline V gene. This CDR3 is 16 amino acids long. With 0 bases removed from V and 2 bases from J, the gap between germline ends came to 14 bases.

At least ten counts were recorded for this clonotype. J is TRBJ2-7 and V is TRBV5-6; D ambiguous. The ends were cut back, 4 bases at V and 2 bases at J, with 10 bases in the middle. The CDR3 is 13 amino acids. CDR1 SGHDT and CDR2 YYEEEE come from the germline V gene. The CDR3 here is CASSLGRAYEQYF. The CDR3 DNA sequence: TGTGCCAGCAGCCTCGGACGGGCCTACGAGCAGTACTTC.

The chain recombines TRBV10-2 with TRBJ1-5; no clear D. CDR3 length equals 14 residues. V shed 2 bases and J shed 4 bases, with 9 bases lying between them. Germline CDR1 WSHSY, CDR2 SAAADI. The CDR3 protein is CASSEGSRNQPQHF. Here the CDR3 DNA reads TGCGCCAGCAGTGAGGGGTCCAGGAATCAGCCCCAGCATTTT.

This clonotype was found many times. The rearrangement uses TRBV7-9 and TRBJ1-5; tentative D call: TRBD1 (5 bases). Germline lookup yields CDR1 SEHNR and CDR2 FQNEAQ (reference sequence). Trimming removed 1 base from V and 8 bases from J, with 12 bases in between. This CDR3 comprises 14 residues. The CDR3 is CASSLVGVGEPQHF. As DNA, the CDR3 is TGTGCCAGCAGCTTAGTGGGGGTCGGGGAGCCCCAGCATTTT. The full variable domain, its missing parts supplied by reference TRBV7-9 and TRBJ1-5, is DTGVSQNPRHKITKRGQNVTFRCDPISEHNRLYWYRQTLGQGPEFLTYFQNEAQLEKSRLLSDRFSAERPKGSFSTLEIQRTEQGDSAMYLCASSLVGVGEPQHFGDGTRLSIL.

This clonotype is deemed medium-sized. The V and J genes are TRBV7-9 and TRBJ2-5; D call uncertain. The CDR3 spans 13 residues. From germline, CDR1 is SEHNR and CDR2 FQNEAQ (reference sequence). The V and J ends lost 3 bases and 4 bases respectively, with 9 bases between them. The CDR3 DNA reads TGTGCCAGCAGCTTCGAGGTCGGAGAGACCCAGTACTTC. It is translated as CASSFEVGETQYF.

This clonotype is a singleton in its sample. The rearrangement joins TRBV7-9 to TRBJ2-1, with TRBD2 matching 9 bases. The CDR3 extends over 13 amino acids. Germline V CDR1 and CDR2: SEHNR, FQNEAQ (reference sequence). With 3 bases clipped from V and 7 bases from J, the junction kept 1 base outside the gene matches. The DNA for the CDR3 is TGTGCCAGCAGCTTTACTAGCGGGAATGAGCAGTTCTTC. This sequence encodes CASSFTSGNEQFF. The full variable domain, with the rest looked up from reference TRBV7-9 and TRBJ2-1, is DTGVSQNPRHKITKRGQNVTFRCDPISEHNRLYWYRQTLGQGPEFLTYFQNEAQLEKSRLLSDRFSAERPKGSFSTLEIQRTEQGDSAMYLCASSFTSGNEQFFGPGTRLTVL.

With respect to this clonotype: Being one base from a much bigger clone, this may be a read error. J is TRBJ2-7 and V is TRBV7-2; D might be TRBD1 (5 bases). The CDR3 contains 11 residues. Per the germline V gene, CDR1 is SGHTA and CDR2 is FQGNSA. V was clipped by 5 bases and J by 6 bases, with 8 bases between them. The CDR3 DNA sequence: TGTGCCAGCAGCAGGGGCGGCGAGCAGTACTTC. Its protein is CASSRGGEQYF.

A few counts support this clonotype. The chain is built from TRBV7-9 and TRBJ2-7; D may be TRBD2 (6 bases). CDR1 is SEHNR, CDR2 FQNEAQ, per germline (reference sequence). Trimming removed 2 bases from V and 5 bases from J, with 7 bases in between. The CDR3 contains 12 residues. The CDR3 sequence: CASSLSSDEQYF. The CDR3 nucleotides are TGTGCCAGCAGCTTATCTAGCGACGAGCAGTACTTC. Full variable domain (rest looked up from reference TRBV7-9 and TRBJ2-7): DTGVSQNPRHKITKRGQNVTFRCDPISEHNRLYWYRQTLGQGPEFLTYFQNEAQLEKSRLLSDRFSAERPKGSFSTLEIQRTEQGDSAMYLCASSLSSDEQYFGPGTRLTVT.

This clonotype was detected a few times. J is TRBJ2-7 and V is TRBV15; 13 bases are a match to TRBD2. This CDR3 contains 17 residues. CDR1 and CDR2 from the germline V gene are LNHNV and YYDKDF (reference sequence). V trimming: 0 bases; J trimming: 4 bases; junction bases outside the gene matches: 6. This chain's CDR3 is CATSRDGLAGATYEQYF. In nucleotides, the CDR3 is TGTGCCACCAGCAGAGATGGACTAGCGGGAGCGACTTACGAGCAGTACTTC.

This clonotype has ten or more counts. The CDR3 is CATSKGTSGTTDTQYF. DNA of the CDR3: TGTGCCACCAGCAAAGGGACTAGCGGGACCACAGATACGCAGTATTTT. The genes are TRBV15 and TRBJ2-3; 13 positions match TRBD2. Germline V gene data show CDR1 as LNHNV and CDR2 as YYDKDF (reference sequence). V trimming: 4 bases; J trimming: 2 bases; junction bases outside the gene matches: 3. This CDR3 comprises 16 residues.

The CDR3 loop reads CASSQEASRRSTDTQYF. For the CDR3, the DNA is TGCGCCAGCAGCCAAGAAGCCTCGCGGCGAAGCACAGATACGCAGTATTTT. The chain couples TRBV4-3 to TRBJ2-3, with unresolved D. The germline V gene has CDR1 LGHNA and CDR2 YSLEER. The V end was cut by 0 bases, the J end by 0 bases, with 13 bases between. This CDR3 comprises 17 residues.

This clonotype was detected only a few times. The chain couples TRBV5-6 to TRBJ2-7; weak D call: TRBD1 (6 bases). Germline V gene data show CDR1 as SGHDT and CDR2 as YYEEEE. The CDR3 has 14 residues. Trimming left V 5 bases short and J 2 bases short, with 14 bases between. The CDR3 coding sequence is TGTGCCAGCAGTCCTACGGGACAAACCTACGAGCAGTACTTC. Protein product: CASSPTGQTYEQYF.

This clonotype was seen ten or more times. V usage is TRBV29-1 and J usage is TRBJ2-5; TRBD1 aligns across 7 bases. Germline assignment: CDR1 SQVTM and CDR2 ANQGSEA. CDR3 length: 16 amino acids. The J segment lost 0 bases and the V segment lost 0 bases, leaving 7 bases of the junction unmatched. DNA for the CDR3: TGCAGCGTTGAAGACCGGGGACAGACGTACCAAGAGACCCAGTACTTC. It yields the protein CSVEDRGQTYQETQYF.

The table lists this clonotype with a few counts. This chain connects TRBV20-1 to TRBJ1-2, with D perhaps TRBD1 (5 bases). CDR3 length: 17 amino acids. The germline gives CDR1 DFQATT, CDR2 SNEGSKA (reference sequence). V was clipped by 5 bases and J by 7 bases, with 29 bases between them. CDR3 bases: TGCAGTGCTCCATTCTCCTGGCGGCGGGGCAGGGAATCTGGCTACACCTTC. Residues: CSAPFSWRRGRESGYTF.

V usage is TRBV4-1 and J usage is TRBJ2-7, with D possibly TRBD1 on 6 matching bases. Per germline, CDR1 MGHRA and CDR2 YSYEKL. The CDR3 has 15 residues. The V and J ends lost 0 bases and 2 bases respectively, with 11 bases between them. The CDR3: CASSQDGSGAYEQYF. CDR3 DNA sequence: TGCGCCAGCAGCCAAGATGGATCAGGGGCCTACGAGCAGTACTTC.

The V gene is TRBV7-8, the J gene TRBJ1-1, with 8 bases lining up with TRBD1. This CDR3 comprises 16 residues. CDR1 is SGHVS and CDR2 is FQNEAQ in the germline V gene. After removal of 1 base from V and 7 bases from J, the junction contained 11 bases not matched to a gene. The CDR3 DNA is TGTGCCAGCAGCTTAGGGCCCGGGACAGGTTCCAATGAAGCTTTCTTT. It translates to CASSLGPGTGSNEAFF.

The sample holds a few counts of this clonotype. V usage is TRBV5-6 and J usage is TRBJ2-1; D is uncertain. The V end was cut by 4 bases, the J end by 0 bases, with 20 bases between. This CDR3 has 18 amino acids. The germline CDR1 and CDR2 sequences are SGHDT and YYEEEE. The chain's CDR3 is CASSPPRGSRSSYNEQFF. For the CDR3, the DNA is TGTGCCAGCAGCCCGCCAAGAGGTAGCCGGAGCTCCTACAATGAGCAGTTCTTC.

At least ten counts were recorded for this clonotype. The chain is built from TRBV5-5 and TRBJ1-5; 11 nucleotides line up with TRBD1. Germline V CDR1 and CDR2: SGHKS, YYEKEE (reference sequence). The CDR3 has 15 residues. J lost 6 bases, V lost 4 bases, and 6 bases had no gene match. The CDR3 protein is CASSAGTGGTQPQHF. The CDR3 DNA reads TGTGCCAGCAGCGCCGGGACAGGGGGAACTCAGCCCCAGCATTTT.

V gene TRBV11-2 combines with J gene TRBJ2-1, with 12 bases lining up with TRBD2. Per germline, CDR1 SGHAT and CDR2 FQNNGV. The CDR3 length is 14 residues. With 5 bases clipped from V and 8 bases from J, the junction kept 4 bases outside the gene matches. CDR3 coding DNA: TGTGCCAGCAGCCCCGGACTAGCGGGATATGAGCAGTTCTTC. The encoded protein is CASSPGLAGYEQFF.

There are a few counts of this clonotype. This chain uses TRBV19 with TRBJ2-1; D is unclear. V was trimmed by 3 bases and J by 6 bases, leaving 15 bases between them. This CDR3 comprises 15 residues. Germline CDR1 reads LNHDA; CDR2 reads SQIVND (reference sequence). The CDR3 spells CASSMAGSQANEQFF. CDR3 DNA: TGTGCCAGTAGTATGGCCGGGTCGCAAGCCAATGAGCAGTTCTTC.

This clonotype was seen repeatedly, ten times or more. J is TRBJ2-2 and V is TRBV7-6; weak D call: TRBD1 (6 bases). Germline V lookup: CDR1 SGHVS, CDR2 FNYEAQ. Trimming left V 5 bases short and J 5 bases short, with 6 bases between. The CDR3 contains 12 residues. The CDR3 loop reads CASSDRTGELFF. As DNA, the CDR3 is TGTGCCAGCAGCGACAGGACCGGGGAGCTGTTTTTT.

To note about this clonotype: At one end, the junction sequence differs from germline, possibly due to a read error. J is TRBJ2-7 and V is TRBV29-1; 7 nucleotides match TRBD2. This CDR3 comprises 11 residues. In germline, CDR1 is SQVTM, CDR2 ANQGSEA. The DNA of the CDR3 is TGCAGCGTGGGAGGGGATGGTGAGCGGTACTTC. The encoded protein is CSVGGDGERYF.

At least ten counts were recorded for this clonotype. The CDR3 is CASSQEQGQQPQHF. The DNA for the CDR3 is TGTGCCAGCAGCCAAGAACAGGGGCAGCAGCCCCAGCATTTT. This chain connects TRBV4-2 to TRBJ1-5; 7 bases fit TRBD1. The CDR3 is made up of 14 amino acids. Trimming removed 0 bases from V and 7 bases from J; junction bases left unmatched: 3. CDR1 is LGHNA and CDR2 is YNFKEQ in the germline V gene.

Here the CDR3 reads CSAEGATLDEQFF. The CDR3 coding sequence is TGCAGTGCAGAGGGGGCCACTCTTGATGAGCAGTTCTTC. V and J are TRBV20-1 and TRBJ2-1, with 7 bases aligning to TRBD1. This CDR3 contains 13 residues. V was clipped by 6 bases and J by 8 bases; unmatched bases: 10. Germline V CDR1 and CDR2: DFQATT, SNEGSKA (reference sequence).

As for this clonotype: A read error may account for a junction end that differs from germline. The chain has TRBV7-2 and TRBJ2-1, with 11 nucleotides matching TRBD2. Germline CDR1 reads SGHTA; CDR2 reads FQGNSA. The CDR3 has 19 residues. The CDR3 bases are TGTGCCAGCAGCAAATCAGGGGACCCGGGACTAGCGGCGTACAATGAGCAGCTCTTC. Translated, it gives CASSKSGDPGLAAYNEQLF. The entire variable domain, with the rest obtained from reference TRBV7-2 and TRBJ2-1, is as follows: GAGVSQSPSNKVTEKGKDVELRCDPISGHTALYWYRQSLGQGLEFLIYFQGNSAPDKSGLPSDRFSAERTGGSVSTLTIQRTQQEDSAVYLCASSKSGDPGLAAYNEQLFGPGTRLTVL.

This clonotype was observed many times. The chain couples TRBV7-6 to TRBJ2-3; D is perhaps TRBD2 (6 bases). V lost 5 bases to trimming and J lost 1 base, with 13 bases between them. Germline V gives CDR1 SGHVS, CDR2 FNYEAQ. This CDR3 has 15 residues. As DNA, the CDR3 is TGTGCCAGCAGCCGCCTAGGAGGGGGCACAGATACGCAGTATTTT. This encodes CASSRLGGGTDTQYF.